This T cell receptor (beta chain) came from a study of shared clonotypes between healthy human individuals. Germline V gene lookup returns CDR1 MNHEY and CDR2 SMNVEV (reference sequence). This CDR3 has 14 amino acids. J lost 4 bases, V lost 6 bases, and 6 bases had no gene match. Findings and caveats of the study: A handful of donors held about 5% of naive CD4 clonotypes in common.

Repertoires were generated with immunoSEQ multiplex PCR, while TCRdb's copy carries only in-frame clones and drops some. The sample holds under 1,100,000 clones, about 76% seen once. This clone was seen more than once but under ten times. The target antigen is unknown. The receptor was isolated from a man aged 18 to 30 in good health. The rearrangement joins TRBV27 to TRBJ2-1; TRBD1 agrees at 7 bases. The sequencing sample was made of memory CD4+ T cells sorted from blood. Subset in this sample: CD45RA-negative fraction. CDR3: CASRIRDRYNEQFF. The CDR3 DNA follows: TGTGCCAGCAGGATCCGGGACAGATACAATGAGCAGTTCTTC.